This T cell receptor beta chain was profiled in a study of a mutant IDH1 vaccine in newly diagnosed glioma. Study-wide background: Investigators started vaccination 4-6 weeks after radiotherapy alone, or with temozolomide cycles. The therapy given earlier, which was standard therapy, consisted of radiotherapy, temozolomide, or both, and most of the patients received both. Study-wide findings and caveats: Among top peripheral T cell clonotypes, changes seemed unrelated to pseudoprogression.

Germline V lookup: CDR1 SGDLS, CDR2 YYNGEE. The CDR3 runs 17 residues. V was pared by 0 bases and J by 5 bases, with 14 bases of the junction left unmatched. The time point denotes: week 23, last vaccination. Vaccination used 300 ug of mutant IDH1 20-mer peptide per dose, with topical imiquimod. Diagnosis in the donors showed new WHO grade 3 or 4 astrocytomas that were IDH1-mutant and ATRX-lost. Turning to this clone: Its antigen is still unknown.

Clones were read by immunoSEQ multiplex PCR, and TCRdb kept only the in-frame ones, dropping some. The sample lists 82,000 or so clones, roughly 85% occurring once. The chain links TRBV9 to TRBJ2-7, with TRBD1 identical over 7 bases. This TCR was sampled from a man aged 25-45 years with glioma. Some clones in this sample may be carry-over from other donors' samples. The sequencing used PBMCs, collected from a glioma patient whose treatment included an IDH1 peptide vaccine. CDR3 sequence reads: CASSVDGQGVPGHEQYF. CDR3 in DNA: TGTGCCAGCAGCGTAGACGGTCAGGGGGTGCCGGGGCACGAGCAGTACTTC.